Listed here are 19 T cell receptor beta chains from one sample, sequenced in a study of shared clonotypes between healthy human individuals. CD45RO-negative, CCR7-selected cells formed the naive CD8 fraction, which excluded terminally differentiated effector memory CD45RA+ cells. Measured with immunoSEQ multiplex PCR; TCRdb has only the in-frame clones, and not every one. This sample has roughly 2 million clones; roughly 94% occur once, and the top ten carry more than 0.95%. The sequenced material came from naive CD8+ T cells sorted from blood. The receptors were sampled from a man aged 18 to 29 in good health.

This clone was observed once. The chain combines TRBV7-9 with TRBJ2-7, with 8 bases that match TRBD2. Per the germline V gene, CDR1 is SEHNR and CDR2 is FQNEAQ (reference sequence). After removal of 1 base from V and 0 bases from J, the junction contained 2 bases not matched to a gene. The CDR3 contains 15 residues. Here the CDR3 reads CASSLGAGGSYEQYF. In DNA form, the CDR3 reads TGTGCCAGCAGCTTAGGGGCGGGGGGCTCCTACGAGCAGTACTTC.

The rearrangement joins TRBV6-1 to TRBJ1-1; D might be TRBD1 (6 bases). CDR3 length: 13 amino acids. CDR1 and CDR2 (germline): MNHNS, SASEGT. The germline V and J ends were trimmed by 2 bases and 4 bases, with 8 bases remaining between them. This CDR3 reads CASSERGFTEAFF. The CDR3, as DNA: TGTGCCAGCAGTGAAAGGGGGTTCACTGAAGCTTTCTTT.

V and J are TRBV7-2 and TRBJ2-3, with a tentative D call TRBD1 (5 bases). The CDR3 contains 12 residues. V lost 4 bases, J lost 5 bases, and 7 bases lay in between. Germline assignment: CDR1 SGHTA and CDR2 FQGNSA. The CDR3 protein is CASSSQGDTQYF. CDR3 DNA sequence: TGTGCCAGCAGCTCCCAGGGAGATACGCAGTATTTT.

This chain connects TRBV4-3 to TRBJ1-1, with D tentatively TRBD1 (5 bases). This CDR3 region has 17 residues. Germline V CDR1 and CDR2: LGHNA, YSLEER. V lost 0 bases and J lost 5, with 19 bases in between. The DNA of the CDR3 is TGCGCCAGCAGCCAAGAACTTGGAGGGGAGGGTTGGACTGAAGCTTTCTTT. Translating it yields CASSQELGGEGWTEAFF.

The chain combines TRBV10-1 with TRBJ2-2; D is perhaps TRBD2 (6 bases). In germline, CDR1 is WNHNN, CDR2 SYGVQD (reference sequence). This CDR3 region has 14 residues. The V end was cut by 8 bases, the J end by 3 bases, with 13 bases between. CDR3 in DNA: TGCGCCAGCCGGCGGGGAAGGGACACCGGGGAGCTGTTTTTT. Protein: CASRRGRDTGELFF.

The chain uses TRBV30 and TRBJ2-7, with a weak D call TRBD2 (7 bases). The CDR3 contains 14 residues. CDR1 and CDR2 from the germline V gene are GTSNPN and SVGIG (reference sequence). Trimming shortened V by 7 bases and J by 0 bases, and 16 bases separated the two germline ends. The CDR3 coding sequence is TGTGCCTCAAAAAGGGGGGGTTACTCCTACGAGCAGTACTTC. Encoded protein: CASKRGGYSYEQYF.

The genes are TRBV5-5 and TRBJ2-5; D is ambiguous. CDR1 is SGHKS, CDR2 YYEKEE, per germline (reference sequence). V dropped 0 bases and J dropped 13 bases, with 13 bases sitting between them. CDR3 length equals 12 residues. The CDR3 bases are TGTGCCAGCAGCTTGGGGTTCGAGGACGCGTACTTC. The encoded protein is CASSLGFEDAYF.

The rearrangement joins TRBV12-2 to TRBJ1-1; the D call TRBD1 from the table was never checked on the DNA. TRBV12-2 is a pseudogene segment. The CDR3 sequence is 13 residues long. CDR3 amino acids: CASRLTGGTEAFF. In DNA form, the CDR3 reads TGTGCAAGTCGCTTGACAGGGGGCACTGAAGCTTTCTTT.

With respect to this clone: Other DNA sequences of this sample code for an identical CDR3. V gene TRBV5-6 combines with J gene TRBJ1-1, with no clear D. Looked up from germline, CDR1 is SGHDT and CDR2 is YYEEEE. The CDR3 runs 13 residues. The V gene lost 1 base and the J gene lost 1 base, with 5 bases spanning the gap. The CDR3 nucleotides read TGTGCCAGCAGCTTGCTGGGGAACACTGAAGCTTTCTTT. Amino acids: CASSLLGNTEAFF.

This clone was seen a single time. J is TRBJ1-1 and V is TRBV11-2; D remains unclear. Looked up from germline, CDR1 is SGHAT and CDR2 is FQNNGV. Deletions cut 2 bases from V and 7 bases from J, with 8 bases between. The CDR3 runs 12 residues. CDR3 sequence reads: CASSLLGREAFF. CDR3 in DNA: TGTGCCAGCAGCTTATTAGGCCGTGAAGCTTTCTTT.

The J gene is TRBJ2-7, the V gene TRBV6-5; either TRBD1 or TRBD2 may supply D (7 bases each). The CDR3 is 15 amino acids. The germline gives CDR1 MNHEY, CDR2 SVGAGI. Trimming pared 0 bases from V and 6 bases from J, leaving 15 bases between. The CDR3 DNA is TGTGCCAGCAGTTACTCGATCCAGGGGGAGGGCGAGCAGTACTTC. Its translation: CASSYSIQGEGEQYF.

This rearrangement joins TRBV4-1 to TRBJ2-3; 7 positions agree with TRBD2. The germline CDR1 and CDR2 sequences are MGHRA and YSYEKL. With 0 bases clipped from V and 3 bases from J, the junction kept 9 bases outside the gene matches. The CDR3 spans 17 residues. The CDR3: CASSQDQLAGVTDTQYF. CDR3 sequence (DNA): TGCGCCAGCAGCCAAGATCAGTTGGCGGGAGTGACAGATACGCAGTATTTT.

The chain uses TRBV7-6 and TRBJ2-1, with D possibly being TRBD1 (6 bases). CDR1 and CDR2 from the germline V gene are SGHVS and FNYEAQ. Trimming removed 1 base from V and 5 bases from J, with 12 bases in between. The CDR3 is made up of 15 amino acids. CDR3 nucleotides: TGTGCCAGCAGCTTAGGAAGGACAGAAAACAATGAGCAGTTCTTC. Protein product: CASSLGRTENNEQFF.

V and J are TRBV10-1 and TRBJ2-7, with D perhaps being TRBD1 or TRBD2 (5 bases each). This CDR3 has 14 amino acids. Trimming removed 0 bases at V and 6 bases at J, with 12 bases between. Germline assignment: CDR1 WNHNN and CDR2 SYGVQD (reference sequence). The chain's CDR3 is CASSESIMGVEQYF. The CDR3 region has the DNA TGCGCCAGCAGTGAGTCTATAATGGGGGTCGAGCAGTACTTC.

This rearrangement joins TRBV4-1 to TRBJ2-5; TRBD2 matches 7 bases. V lost 1 base to trimming and J lost 1 base; unmatched junction nucleotides: 3. Germline values: CDR1 MGHRA, CDR2 YSYEKL. CDR3 length: 15 amino acids. The CDR3 reads CASSQVASGQETQYF. CDR3 nucleotides: TGCGCCAGCAGCCAAGTTGCTAGCGGCCAAGAGACCCAGTACTTC.

In the case of this clone: Other DNA sequences of this sample code for an identical CDR3. CDR3 region: CASSFGTGQEQYF. For the CDR3, the DNA is TGTGCCAGCAGCTTCGGTACGGGGCAAGAGCAGTACTTC. V gene TRBV5-6 combines with J gene TRBJ2-7; D is possibly TRBD1 or TRBD2 (5 bases each). This CDR3 region has 13 residues. With 2 bases removed from V and 7 bases from J, the gap between germline ends came to 13 bases. Germline CDR1 is SGHDT and CDR2 is YYEEEE.

This chain connects TRBV13 to TRBJ2-1, with 8 bases lining up with TRBD2. Per germline, CDR1 PRHDT and CDR2 FYEKMQ (reference sequence). This CDR3 contains 16 residues. Trimming cost V 5 bases and J 4 bases; bases outside gene matches: 10. CDR3 sequence: CASSPSLAGGYNEQFF. CDR3 coding DNA: TGTGCCAGCAGCCCCTCTCTGGCGGGAGGATACAATGAGCAGTTCTTC.

Comment on this clone: At one of its ends the junction is not consistent with the germline gene, which may arise from a read error. This chain links TRBV6-5 with TRBJ1-1, with TRBD1 matching 7 bases. CDR3 length: 16 amino acids. Germline values: CDR1 MNHEY, CDR2 SVGAGI. The CDR3 DNA reads as TGTGCCAGCAATTACGGGTACAGGGGACTAAACACTGAAGCTTTCTTT. Translation gives CASNYGYRGLNTEAFF.

This clone has just one count. This sequence joins TRBV5-8 and TRBJ2-7; D is uncertain. The germline CDR1 and CDR2 sequences are SGHTS and YDEGEE. Trimming cost V 3 bases and J 3 bases, with 10 bases left between them. The CDR3 has 13 amino acids. CDR3 sequence: CASSSTPNYEQYF. The CDR3 nucleotides are TGTGCCAGCAGCTCGACCCCAAACTACGAGCAGTACTTC.